The 23 T cell receptor beta chains given below trace back to one sample, sequenced in a study of identical twins. TCRdb called the 5' RACE reads again in MiXCR, with one record for every CDR3 protein. The sample includes about 730,000 distinct CDR3 sequences, roughly 20% seen only once; the top ten take about 4.5%. This same sample was also taken into another study, of T cells expressing NK-cell markers.

The sample was PBMCs. The receptor set was obtained from a woman aged 18-29 years in good health.

This clonotype was seen only a few times. This chain links TRBV20-1 with TRBJ1-4; D ambiguous. CDR1 DFQATT and CDR2 SNEGSKA come from the germline V gene (reference sequence). V lost 3 bases and J lost 0, with 8 bases in between. This CDR3 is built from 14 residues. This CDR3 is CSASSLATNEKLFF. For the CDR3, the DNA is TGCAGTGCTAGCTCCCTTGCAACTAATGAAAAACTGTTTTTT.

The chain couples TRBV25-1 to TRBJ2-3, with D possibly matching TRBD2 (6 bases). This CDR3 spans 15 amino acids. Trimming shortened V by 2 bases and J by 3 bases, and 12 bases separated the two germline ends. The germline CDR1 and CDR2 sequences are MGHDK and SYGVNS. CDR3 region: CASSEGTYNTDTQYF. The CDR3 region has the DNA TGTGCCAGCAGTGAAGGGACTTACAATACAGATACGCAGTATTTT.

This clonotype has more than one count but fewer than ten. V is TRBV2 and J is TRBJ1-2, with D tentatively TRBD1 (5 bases). Germline assignment: CDR1 SNHLY and CDR2 FYNNEI. V shed 8 bases and J shed 4 bases, with 14 bases lying between them. This CDR3 comprises 13 residues. CDR3 in amino acids: CASGGGGPYGYTF. The CDR3, as DNA: TGTGCCAGCGGGGGGGGAGGTCCCTATGGCTACACCTTC.

The gene calls are TRBV20-1 and TRBJ1-6; no firm D call. The CDR3 totals 13 residues. CDR1 is DFQATT and CDR2 is SNEGSKA in the germline V gene (reference sequence). Trimming removed 3 bases at V and 10 bases at J, with 13 bases between. The CDR3 DNA sequence: TGCAGTGCTAGTCGGAGGGTTCGCTCACCCCTCCACTTT. Translating gives CSASRRVRSPLHF.

The rearrangement joins TRBV7-2 to TRBJ2-1; 7 nucleotides align to TRBD1. Trimming cost V 1 base and J 4 bases; bases outside gene matches: 4. The germline CDR1 and CDR2 sequences are SGHTA and FQGNSA. The CDR3 totals 15 residues. The CDR3 coding sequence is TGTGCCAGCAGCTTAGAGAGACAGGGTTACAATGAGCAGTTCTTC. Its protein product is CASSLERQGYNEQFF. Full variable domain (missing parts from reference TRBV7-2 and TRBJ2-1): GAGVSQSPSNKVTEKGKDVELRCDPISGHTALYWYRQSLGQGLEFLIYFQGNSAPDKSGLPSDRFSAERTGGSVSTLTIQRTQQEDSAVYLCASSLERQGYNEQFFGPGTRLTVL.

This clonotype was picked up a small number of times. The V gene is TRBV2, the J gene TRBJ1-5; 8 bases fit TRBD1. The CDR3 loop spans 14 amino acids. Germline V lookup: CDR1 SNHLY, CDR2 FYNNEI. V dropped 4 bases and J dropped 7; count of bases not matched to a gene: 6. For the CDR3, the DNA is TGTGCCAGCAGTGGGACAGGGAGTAGGCAGCCCCAGCATTTT. Its protein product is CASSGTGSRQPQHF.

The rearrangement uses TRBV12-3 or TRBV12-4 and TRBJ2-7; TRBD1 agrees at 8 bases. There are 17 residues in the CDR3. Trimming removed 5 bases from V and 2 bases from J; junction bases left unmatched: 14. The CDR3 region has the DNA TGTGCCAGCAGTCCCCGGACAGGGTGGGGTTTCACCTACGAGCAGTACTTC. Translation gives CASSPRTGWGFTYEQYF.

This clonotype appeared many times. This chain links TRBV6-1 with TRBJ1-1, with a weak D call TRBD1 (5 bases). Germline V gives CDR1 MNHNS, CDR2 SASEGT. The CDR3 is 15 residues long. The V and J ends lost 1 base and 8 bases respectively, with 17 bases between them. CDR3: CASSEVLSRDREAFF. The CDR3 coding sequence is TGTGCCAGCAGTGAAGTACTTAGTAGGGACCGGGAAGCTTTCTTT.

This clonotype was counted ten times or more. This chain uses TRBV29-1 with TRBJ2-5; either TRBD1 or TRBD2 may supply D (5 bases each). V was clipped by 6 bases and J by 5 bases, with 13 bases between them. CDR1 and CDR2 from the germline V gene are SQVTM and ANQGSEA. This CDR3 comprises 12 residues. The CDR3 region has the DNA TGCAGCGTCGAGGGGAATGGGGAGACCCAGTACTTC. Amino acid sequence: CSVEGNGETQYF.

The J gene is TRBJ1-2, the V gene TRBV27, with a weak D call TRBD1 (5 bases). V gave up 3 bases and J gave up 8 bases, with 13 bases separating them. Germline CDR1 and CDR2: MNHEY and SMNVEV (reference sequence). The CDR3 has 13 residues. DNA for the CDR3: TGTGCCAGCAGTTTGAACAGGTGGTGGGGCTACACCTTC. This encodes CASSLNRWWGYTF.

This clonotype was counted ten times or more. This chain connects TRBV20-1 to TRBJ1-5; 7 nucleotides align to TRBD1. The CDR3 extends over 14 amino acids. J gave up 1 base and V 6 bases, and 6 bases lay outside the gene matches. The V gene's germline CDR1 is DFQATT and CDR2 SNEGSKA (reference sequence). DNA for the CDR3: TGCAGTGCGCCCTACAGGGGAAGCAATCAGCCCCAGCATTTT. Its translation is CSAPYRGSNQPQHF.

This chain links TRBV4-2 with TRBJ1-2; possibly TRBD1 for D (5 bases). V lost 4 bases and J 8 bases, leaving 14 bases between the germline ends. CDR3 length: 13 residues. CDR1 LGHNA and CDR2 YNFKEQ come from the germline V gene. In nucleotides, the CDR3 is TGTGCCAGCAGCCGCGACAGTTCGGGAGGCTACACCTTC. It codes for CASSRDSSGGYTF.

This clonotype turned up a few times. The J gene is TRBJ2-2, the V gene TRBV29-1; D is perhaps TRBD2 (6 bases). The germline V gene encodes CDR1 SQVTM and CDR2 ANQGSEA. The CDR3 runs to 14 residues. The ends were cut back, 2 bases at V and 4 bases at J, with 11 bases in the middle. CDR3: CSVETRGFTGELFF. The CDR3 DNA is TGCAGCGTTGAAACACGGGGGTTCACCGGGGAGCTGTTTTTT.

Ten or more counts support this clonotype. The chain has TRBV6-1 and TRBJ2-3; D is uncertain. V lost 6 bases to trimming and J lost 2 bases, with 9 bases between them. The CDR3 has 13 amino acids. Looked up from germline, CDR1 is MNHNS and CDR2 is SASEGT. CDR3 amino acids: CASSPAYTDTQYF. The CDR3 DNA reads as TGTGCCAGCAGCCCAGCCTACACAGATACGCAGTATTTT.

This rearrangement joins TRBV29-1 to TRBJ2-1; 9 nucleotides agree with TRBD2. Trimming cost V 1 base and J 4 bases; bases outside gene matches: 2. The length of the CDR3 is 14 residues. Per germline, CDR1 SQVTM and CDR2 ANQGSEA. For the CDR3, the DNA is TGCAGCGTTGAAGGCGGGAGGGGATACAATGAGCAGTTCTTC. Residues: CSVEGGRGYNEQFF.

CDR3 sequence reads: CASRKGQPNYGYTF. The CDR3 DNA sequence: TGTGCCAGCAGGAAGGGACAGCCCAACTATGGCTACACCTTC. The V gene is TRBV12-3 or TRBV12-4, the J gene TRBJ1-2; 7 bases fit TRBD1. The junction had 6 bases not matched to a gene; V was cut back by 6 bases and J by 2 bases. The CDR3 covers 14 residues.

This clonotype was seen only a few times. The J gene is TRBJ2-3, the V gene TRBV5-1; TRBD1 matches at 7 bases. CDR1 is SGHRS and CDR2 is YFSETQ in the germline V gene. CDR3 length equals 20 residues. The trim removed 4 bases at V and 3 bases at J, leaving 23 bases unmatched. This CDR3 reads CASSLEGGGAPGGRTDTQYF. CDR3 DNA: TGCGCCAGCAGCCTGGAAGGAGGAGGCGCCCCAGGGGGTAGGACAGATACGCAGTATTTT.

This clonotype appeared a few times. The chain joins TRBV11-1 to TRBJ2-1, with TRBD2 matching 7 bases. The trim removed 4 bases at V and 4 bases at J, leaving 16 bases unmatched. Germline lookup yields CDR1 SGHAT and CDR2 FQDESV (reference sequence). The CDR3 spans 18 residues. CDR3 sequence: CASSSLLGTRGVYNEQFF. The CDR3 bases are TGTGCCAGCAGCTCGTTACTTGGGACTCGGGGGGTTTACAATGAGCAGTTCTTC.

This chain links TRBV20-1 with TRBJ1-1, with 8 bases fitting TRBD1. V lost 3 bases and J lost 5; bases outside the gene matches: 5. Germline V gene data show CDR1 as DFQATT and CDR2 as SNEGSKA (reference sequence). The CDR3 has 13 amino acids. The DNA of the CDR3 is TGCAGTGCTAGCAAAAACAGGGGGACTGAAGCTTTCTTT. As protein: CSASKNRGTEAFF.

The chain employs TRBV27 and TRBJ2-2; TRBD1 aligns across 12 bases. CDR1 is MNHEY and CDR2 is SMNVEV in the germline V gene (reference sequence). J was trimmed by 6 bases and V by 4 bases; bases with no gene match: 3. The CDR3 has 15 amino acids. Here the CDR3 reads CASSSGTGGAGELFF. CDR3 DNA sequence: TGTGCCAGCAGTTCCGGGACAGGGGGCGCCGGGGAGCTGTTTTTT.

This chain links TRBV5-1 with TRBJ1-1; D gene uncertain. Germline V gene data show CDR1 as SGHRS and CDR2 as YFSETQ. This CDR3 contains 13 residues. Trimming pared 4 bases from V and 4 bases from J, leaving 11 bases between. CDR3 residues: CASSPPVVTEAFF. The CDR3 coding sequence is TGCGCCAGCAGCCCGCCGGTTGTCACTGAAGCTTTCTTT.

This chain joins TRBV6-2 or TRBV6-3 and TRBJ2-1; a possible D gene is TRBD2 (5 bases). The germline CDR1 and CDR2 sequences are MNHEY and SVGEGT. V was trimmed by 10 bases and J by 3 bases, leaving 10 bases between them. The CDR3 is 12 amino acids. The CDR3 nucleotides read TGTGCCACAACGGACTTCTACAATGAGCAGTTCTTC. Amino acids: CATTDFYNEQFF.

The chain uses TRBV7-2 and TRBJ2-3; 7 bases align to TRBD2. V trimming: 1 base; J trimming: 0 bases; junction bases outside the gene matches: 4. The CDR3 is made up of 16 amino acids. Germline V CDR1 and CDR2: SGHTA, FQGNSA. The CDR3 region has the DNA TGTGCCAGCAGCTTAGGAGGTAGCGGGAGCACAGATACGCAGTATTTT. It translates to CASSLGGSGSTDTQYF.